Each of the 31 T cell receptor beta chains below was sequenced from the same sample in a study of T cells after yellow fever vaccination (dated by TCRdb to 2018 to 2020). The treatment or condition tag for this specimen amounts to: live attenuated yellow fever vaccine strain. The library was built by means of 5' RACE. The sequencer was an Illumina NovaSeq 6000. Through fastp at Q25 and MiXCR, TCRdb rebuilt clones from the public reads, retaining in-frame beta chains. Rows are unified per CDR3 protein, each entry keeping the most common DNA and genes. The sample includes 200,000 to 250,000 distinct CDR3 sequences, with more than 3% observed a single time. The top ten clones comprise approximately 3% of the sample. The starting material was CD4+ T cells sorted from PBMCs, obtained 10 days after the yellow fever booster vaccination. The source of these receptors is a man aged 18 to 35 who received the YFV17D yellow fever vaccine.

This clonotype was seen repeatedly, ten times or more. The J gene is TRBJ1-4, the V gene TRBV15, with TRBD1 as a possible D gene (5 bases). Germline values: CDR1 LNHNV, CDR2 YYDKDF (reference sequence). The CDR3 length is 14 residues. Trimming left V 1 base short and J 6 bases short, with 9 bases between. DNA for the CDR3: TGTGCCACCAGCAGAGCCCGGGGGGATGAAAAACTGTTTTTT. It codes for CATSRARGDEKLFF. Full variable domain (remainder filled in from reference TRBV15 and TRBJ1-4): DAMVIQNPRYQVTQFGKPVTLSCSQTLNHNVMYWYQQKSSQAPKLLFHYYDKDFNNEADTPDNFQSRRPNTSFCFLDIRSPGLGDTAMYLCATSRARGDEKLFFGSGTQLSVL.

Many counts were recorded for this clonotype. The rearrangement links TRBV20-1 to TRBJ2-1; TRBD2 matches at 15 bases. Germline V lookup: CDR1 DFQATT, CDR2 SNEGSKA (reference sequence). Trimming cost V 6 bases and J 9 bases; bases outside gene matches: 18. The CDR3 has 18 amino acids. The CDR3 here is CSAARRTSGGVSYSEQFF. In nucleotides, the CDR3 is TGCAGTGCGGCTCGCAGGACTAGCGGGGGGGTCTCCTATTCTGAGCAGTTCTTC.

The table lists this clonotype with many counts. V is TRBV9 and J is TRBJ2-1; D is possibly TRBD2 (6 bases). CDR1 and CDR2 from the germline V gene are SGDLS and YYNGEE. V shed 0 bases and J shed 3 bases, with 13 bases lying between them. This CDR3 spans 16 amino acids. DNA of the CDR3: TGTGCCAGCAGCGTAGACCCCTCGGGGGACTACAATGAGCAGTTCTTC. Its protein is CASSVDPSGDYNEQFF.

This clonotype was observed many times. The chain is built from TRBV20-1 and TRBJ2-5; D gene uncertain. The CDR3 consists of 12 residues. Between the trimmed V and J ends, which lost 3 bases and 5 bases, there was a span of 10 bases. Germline loops: CDR1 DFQATT, CDR2 SNEGSKA (reference sequence). For the CDR3, the DNA is TGCAGTGCTAGTAGTAGGAGCGAGACCCAGTACTTC. The encoded protein is CSASSRSETQYF.

V and J are TRBV9 and TRBJ1-3; 7 nucleotides match TRBD1. J gave up 3 bases and V 1 base, and 7 bases lay outside the gene matches. The CDR3 has 16 residues. Germline V CDR1 and CDR2: SGDLS, YYNGEE. DNA of the CDR3: TGTGCCAGCAGCGTAACCGGGACAGTTTATGGAAACACCATATATTTT. It encodes CASSVTGTVYGNTIYF.

J is TRBJ2-7 and V is TRBV7-9; D perhaps matches TRBD1 (6 bases). CDR1 and CDR2 from the germline V gene are SEHNR and FQNEAQ (reference sequence). Trimming removed 5 bases at V and 1 base at J, with 9 bases between. The length of the CDR3 is 13 residues. The CDR3 bases are TGTGCCAGCAGCAGTACAGGGTCCTACGAGCAGTACTTC. This encodes CASSSTGSYEQYF.

V usage is TRBV5-6 and J usage is TRBJ2-5; the D call may be TRBD1 or TRBD2 (6 bases each). V was trimmed by 5 bases and J by 0 bases, leaving 14 bases between them. Germline values: CDR1 SGHDT, CDR2 YYEEEE. This CDR3 is built from 15 residues. The CDR3 DNA sequence: TGTGCCAGCAGATTGTTGGGGGGCTACCAAGAGACCCAGTACTTC. Its protein product is CASRLLGGYQETQYF.

This clonotype appeared many times. The DNA of the CDR3 is TGTGCCAGCAGTTACGGGGAGCTGTTTTTT. Amino acids: CASSYGELFF. The chain combines TRBV12-3 or TRBV12-4 with TRBJ2-2; D is uncertain. The V end lost 4 bases, the J end lost 7 bases, and 1 base lay between the germline ends. This CDR3 is built from 10 residues.

This clonotype was recorded a few times. The chain joins TRBV7-2 to TRBJ1-6; D is undetermined. Germline V gene lookup returns CDR1 SGHTA and CDR2 FQGNSA. The CDR3 extends over 16 amino acids. Trimming stripped 5 bases from V and 7 bases from J, with 18 bases between. The CDR3 DNA reads TGTGCCAGCAGCCCTTTCGCGCGCTCGGGCAATTCACCCCTCCACTTT. The encoded protein is CASSPFARSGNSPLHF.

This clonotype was detected ten times or more. This rearrangement joins TRBV7-2 to TRBJ2-5; tentative D call: TRBD2 (5 bases). The CDR3 consists of 14 residues. Trimming removed 3 bases from V and 5 bases from J, with 13 bases in between. Germline CDR1 reads SGHTA; CDR2 reads FQGNSA. The CDR3 protein is CASSFRLAWETQYF. In nucleotides, the CDR3 is TGTGCCAGCAGCTTCCGGCTAGCTTGGGAGACCCAGTACTTC.

This clonotype was recorded at least ten times. The rearrangement joins TRBV20-1 to TRBJ2-7, with 9 bases identical to TRBD2. This CDR3 is 14 amino acids long. From germline, CDR1 is DFQATT and CDR2 SNEGSKA (reference sequence). V was pared by 1 base and J by 4 bases, with 5 bases of the junction left unmatched. CDR3 nucleotides: TGCAGTGCTAGAGGGACTAGCGTAAATTACGAGCAGTACTTC. Protein: CSARGTSVNYEQYF.

This clonotype has a handful of counts. V is TRBV6-5 and J is TRBJ2-1; D remains ambiguous. Trimming shortened V by 0 bases and J by 4 bases, and 7 bases separated the two germline ends. The CDR3 sequence is 14 residues long. Germline values: CDR1 MNHEY, CDR2 SVGAGI. CDR3 nucleotides: TGTGCCAGCAGTTACTCGAGGCGGTACAATGAGCAGTTCTTC. Translating it yields CASSYSRRYNEQFF.

DNA for the CDR3: TGTGCCAGCAGTTTCCAGGGGTACGAGCAGTACGTC. Its protein is CASSFQGYEQYV. The rearrangement joins TRBV12-3 or TRBV12-4 to TRBJ2-7; D possibly corresponds to TRBD1 (6 bases). Trimming removed 3 bases from V and 4 bases from J, with 7 bases in between. This CDR3 has 12 amino acids.

This clonotype was observed a few times. The chain couples TRBV9 to TRBJ1-5; D possibly corresponds to TRBD1 (5 bases). V lost 3 bases and J 0 bases, leaving 10 bases between the germline ends. Germline assignment: CDR1 SGDLS and CDR2 YYNGEE. This CDR3 is built from 15 residues. The DNA for the CDR3 is TGTGCCAGCAGCGAGGGACCCTATAGCAATCAGCCCCAGCATTTT. This sequence encodes CASSEGPYSNQPQHF. The full variable domain, with the rest looked up from reference TRBV9 and TRBJ1-5, is DSGVTQTPKHLITATGQRVTLRCSPRSGDLSVYWYQQSLDQGLQFLIQYYNGEERAKGNILERFSAQQFPDLHSELNLSSLELGDSALYFCASSEGPYSNQPQHFGDGTRLSIL.

This clonotype was seen a few times. The rearrangement links TRBV4-2 to TRBJ2-5, with D maybe TRBD2 (6 bases). The CDR3 spans 14 residues. Trimming stripped 4 bases from V and 5 bases from J, with 14 bases between. From germline, CDR1 is LGHNA and CDR2 YNFKEQ. This CDR3 is CASSPRGPGETQYF. The CDR3 nucleotides are TGTGCCAGCAGCCCGCGGGGTCCCGGGGAGACCCAGTACTTC.

This chain links TRBV28 with TRBJ1-3, with 7 bases fitting TRBD1. CDR3 length equals 14 residues. From germline, CDR1 is MDHEN and CDR2 SYDVKM. V dropped 5 bases and J dropped 5; count of bases not matched to a gene: 6. CDR3: CASSRQGGRNTIYF. The CDR3 bases are TGTGCCAGCAGTCGACAGGGTGGTAGAAACACCATATATTTT.

This clonotype was found a few times. The rearrangement links TRBV6-4 to TRBJ2-3, with D possibly called TRBD1 or TRBD2 (5 bases each). The V gene lost 5 bases and the J gene lost 5 bases, with 23 bases spanning the gap. Germline CDR1 and CDR2: MRHNA and SNTAGT. This CDR3 spans 17 amino acids. CDR3 in DNA: TGTGCCAGCAGTCCGGGTCACTCGGGACCCGCGGGAGATACGCAGTATTTT. It yields the protein CASSPGHSGPAGDTQYF.

This clonotype was seen at least ten times. This chain uses TRBV20-1 with TRBJ1-1; D gene ambiguous. V was pared by 6 bases and J by 1 base, with 6 bases between. Germline V gene data show CDR1 as DFQATT and CDR2 as SNEGSKA (reference sequence). This CDR3 comprises 11 residues. This CDR3 reads CSANWNTEAFF. DNA of the CDR3: TGCAGTGCCAATTGGAACACTGAAGCTTTCTTT.

This clonotype has at least ten counts. V is TRBV20-1 and J is TRBJ2-6; no firm D call. This CDR3 has 14 residues. The V end lost 4 bases, the J end lost 0 bases, and 7 bases lay between the germline ends. Germline V gives CDR1 DFQATT, CDR2 SNEGSKA (reference sequence). The CDR3, as DNA: TGCAGTGCTATCGACAACTCTGGGGCCAACGTCCTGACTTTC. As protein: CSAIDNSGANVLTF.

The chain carries TRBV28 and TRBJ2-3; D is possibly TRBD1 (6 bases). The V gene lost 6 bases and the J gene lost 2 bases, with 15 bases spanning the gap. Germline lookup yields CDR1 MDHEN and CDR2 SYDVKM. The CDR3 runs 15 residues. The CDR3, as DNA: TGTGCCAGCAGGGTGGGGGCAGGGAACACAGATACGCAGTATTTT. Amino acid sequence: CASRVGAGNTDTQYF. The full variable domain, completed using reference TRBV28 and TRBJ2-3, is DVKVTQSSRYLVKRTGEKVFLECVQDMDHENMFWYRQDPGLGLRLIYFSYDVKMKEKGDIPEGYSVSREKKERFSLILESASTNQTSMYLCASRVGAGNTDTQYFGPGTRLTVL.

This chain connects TRBV7-2 to TRBJ2-3; D might be TRBD1 or TRBD2, each matching 5 bases. This CDR3 is built from 13 residues. The V end lost 11 bases, the J end lost 6 bases, and 18 bases lay between the germline ends. CDR1 SGHTA and CDR2 FQGNSA come from the germline V gene. The chain's CDR3 is CASTVWGWDTQYF. In nucleotides, the CDR3 is TGTGCCTCGACCGTTTGGGGGTGGGATACGCAGTATTTT.

This clonotype has just a few counts. The rearrangement joins TRBV30 to TRBJ1-5; D is perhaps TRBD1 (6 bases). Germline V lookup: CDR1 GTSNPN, CDR2 SVGIG (reference sequence). Trimming shortened V by 2 bases and J by 7 bases, and 15 bases separated the two germline ends. This CDR3 has 14 residues. CDR3 region: CAWSSGVPEQPQHF. Written as DNA, the CDR3 is TGTGCCTGGAGTTCAGGGGTCCCCGAACAGCCCCAGCATTTT.

This clonotype came up a few times. The chain links TRBV7-9 to TRBJ1-1; unclear D gene. V was cut by 4 bases and J by 1 base, with 7 bases left in between. There are 13 residues in the CDR3. Germline CDR1 and CDR2: SEHNR and FQNEAQ (reference sequence). This CDR3 is CASSSMGNTEAFF. The DNA for the CDR3 is TGTGCCAGCAGCTCAATGGGGAACACTGAAGCTTTCTTT.

This clonotype was seen ten or more times. The chain couples TRBV25-1 to TRBJ2-1, with 11 bases aligning to TRBD2. J gave up 4 bases and V 4 bases, and 6 bases lay outside the gene matches. The CDR3 sequence is 16 residues long. Germline values: CDR1 MGHDK, CDR2 SYGVNS. CDR3 bases: TGTGCCAGCAGTGTTCTAGCGGGGGGCAATTACAATGAGCAGTTCTTC. Its translation: CASSVLAGGNYNEQFF.

This clonotype was detected a few times. The rearrangement links TRBV19 to TRBJ1-2, with D tentatively TRBD1 (5 bases). The V end lost 1 base, the J end lost 4 bases, and 7 bases lay between the germline ends. The CDR3 spans 13 residues. Germline V CDR1 and CDR2: LNHDA, SQIVND (reference sequence). CDR3 protein: CASSIAGIYGYTF. In DNA, the CDR3 is TGTGCCAGTAGTATAGCAGGGATCTATGGCTACACCTTC.

This clonotype was counted at least ten times. The chain is built from TRBV12-3 or TRBV12-4 and TRBJ1-1; tentatively, D is TRBD1 (6 bases). The CDR3 consists of 13 residues. Deletions cut 6 bases from V and 7 bases from J, with 15 bases between. CDR3 region: CASRPNRAHEAFF. In DNA, the CDR3 is TGTGCCAGCAGACCGAACAGGGCTCATGAAGCTTTCTTT.

This clonotype was found a few times. The chain employs TRBV7-3 and TRBJ1-5, with 9 bases identical to TRBD1. The germline V gene encodes CDR1 SGHTA and CDR2 FQGTGA. J lost 6 bases, V lost 5 bases, and 8 bases had no gene match. This CDR3 has 15 amino acids. Written as DNA, the CDR3 is TGTGCCAGCAGCCAAGGGGACAGGGTATCTCAGCCCCAGCATTTT. This encodes CASSQGDRVSQPQHF.

In its sample, this clonotype was seen a few times. The chain links TRBV7-2 to TRBJ2-5, with no clear D. V was trimmed by 4 bases and J by 7 bases, leaving 7 bases between them. The CDR3 has 11 amino acids. Germline CDR1 SGHTA, CDR2 FQGNSA. In nucleotides, the CDR3 is TGTGCCAGCAGCTCAGGTCTGACCCAGTACTTC. Its translation: CASSSGLTQYF.

V usage is TRBV25-1 and J usage is TRBJ1-2; possibly TRBD1 for D (6 bases). Germline CDR1 MGHDK, CDR2 SYGVNS. V shed 4 bases and J shed 7 bases, with 19 bases lying between them. This CDR3 region has 15 residues. In DNA form, the CDR3 reads TGTGCCAGCAGTGTCACGGACAGCGCCTTGGGTGGCTACACCTTC. Translation: CASSVTDSALGGYTF.

This clonotype was observed at least ten times. The chain joins TRBV5-1 to TRBJ1-1; D is uncertain. Trimming removed 4 bases at V and 2 bases at J, with 12 bases between. Germline-derived CDR1 and CDR2 are SGHRS and YFSETQ. The CDR3 has 14 residues. CDR3 sequence (DNA): TGCGCCAGCAGCGCCTCCGGGAGTAACACTGAAGCTTTCTTT. Its translation is CASSASGSNTEAFF.

In this sample, this clonotype turned up many times. This chain connects TRBV4-3 to TRBJ2-3; D perhaps matches TRBD1 (6 bases). The CDR3 extends over 13 amino acids. Per the germline V gene, CDR1 is LGHNA and CDR2 is YSLEER. Between the trimmed V and J ends, which lost 0 bases and 7 bases, there was a span of 8 bases. CDR3 sequence (DNA): TGCGCCAGCAGCCAAGAACAGGGCAATACGCAGTATTTT. Translating gives CASSQEQGNTQYF.